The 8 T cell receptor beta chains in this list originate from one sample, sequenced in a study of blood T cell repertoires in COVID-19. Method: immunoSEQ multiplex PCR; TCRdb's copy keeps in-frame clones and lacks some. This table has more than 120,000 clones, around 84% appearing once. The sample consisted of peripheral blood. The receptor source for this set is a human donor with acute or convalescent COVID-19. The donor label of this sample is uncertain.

The CDR3 sequence is CSTGTGPRYGYTF. DNA of the CDR3: TGCAGCACCGGGACAGGCCCCCGCTATGGCTACACCTTC. The chain carries TRBV29-1 and TRBJ1-2, with 8 bases aligning to TRBD1. With V trimmed by 8 bases and J by 4 bases, 9 bases remained unmatched. The germline V gene has CDR1 SQVTM and CDR2 ANQGSEA. The CDR3 has 13 amino acids.

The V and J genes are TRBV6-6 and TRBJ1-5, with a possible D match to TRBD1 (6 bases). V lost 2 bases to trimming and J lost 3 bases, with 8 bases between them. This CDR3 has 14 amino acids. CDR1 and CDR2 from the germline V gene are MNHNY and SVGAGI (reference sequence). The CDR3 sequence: CASSYGDTNQPQHF. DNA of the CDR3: TGTGCCAGCAGTTACGGGGACACCAATCAGCCCCAGCATTTT.

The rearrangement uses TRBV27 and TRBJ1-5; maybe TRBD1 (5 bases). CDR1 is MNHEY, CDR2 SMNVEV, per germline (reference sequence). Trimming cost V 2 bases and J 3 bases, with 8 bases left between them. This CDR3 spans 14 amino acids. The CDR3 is CASSLQGFNQPQHF. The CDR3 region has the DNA TGTGCCAGCAGTTTACAGGGATTCAATCAGCCCCAGCATTTT.

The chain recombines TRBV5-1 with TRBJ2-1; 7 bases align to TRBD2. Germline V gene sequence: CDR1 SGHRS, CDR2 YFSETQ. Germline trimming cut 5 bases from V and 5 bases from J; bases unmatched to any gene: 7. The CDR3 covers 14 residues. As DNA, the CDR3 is TGCGCCAGCAGTCGCGGGAGAGGTGACAATGAGCAGTTCTTC. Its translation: CASSRGRGDNEQFF.

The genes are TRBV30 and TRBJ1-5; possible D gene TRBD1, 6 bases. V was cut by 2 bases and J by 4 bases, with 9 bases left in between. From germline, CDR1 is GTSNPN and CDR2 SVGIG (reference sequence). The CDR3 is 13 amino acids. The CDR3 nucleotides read TGTGCCTGGAGTACTGACAGGAATCAGCCCCAGCATTTT. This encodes CAWSTDRNQPQHF.

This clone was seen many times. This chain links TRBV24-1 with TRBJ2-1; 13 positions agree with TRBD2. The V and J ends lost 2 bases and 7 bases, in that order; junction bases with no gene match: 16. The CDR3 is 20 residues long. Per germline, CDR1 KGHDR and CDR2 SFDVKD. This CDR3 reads CATSDSQVPGLAGRPNEQFF. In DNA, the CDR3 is TGTGCCACCAGTGATTCTCAAGTCCCGGGACTAGCGGGGAGACCTAATGAGCAGTTCTTC.

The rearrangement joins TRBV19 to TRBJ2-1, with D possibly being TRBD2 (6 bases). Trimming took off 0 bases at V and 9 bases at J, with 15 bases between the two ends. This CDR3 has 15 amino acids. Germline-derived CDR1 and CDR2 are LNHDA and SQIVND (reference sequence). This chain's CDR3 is CASSIDAGKSGEQFF. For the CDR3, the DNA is TGTGCCAGTAGTATAGATGCGGGGAAGAGCGGTGAGCAGTTCTTC.

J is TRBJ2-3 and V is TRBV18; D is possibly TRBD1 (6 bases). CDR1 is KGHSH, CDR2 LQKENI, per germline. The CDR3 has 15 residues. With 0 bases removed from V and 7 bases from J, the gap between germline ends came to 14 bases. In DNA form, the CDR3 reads TGTGCCAGCTCACCACCGGAACAGGGCCCTCATACGCAGTATTTT. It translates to CASSPPEQGPHTQYF.